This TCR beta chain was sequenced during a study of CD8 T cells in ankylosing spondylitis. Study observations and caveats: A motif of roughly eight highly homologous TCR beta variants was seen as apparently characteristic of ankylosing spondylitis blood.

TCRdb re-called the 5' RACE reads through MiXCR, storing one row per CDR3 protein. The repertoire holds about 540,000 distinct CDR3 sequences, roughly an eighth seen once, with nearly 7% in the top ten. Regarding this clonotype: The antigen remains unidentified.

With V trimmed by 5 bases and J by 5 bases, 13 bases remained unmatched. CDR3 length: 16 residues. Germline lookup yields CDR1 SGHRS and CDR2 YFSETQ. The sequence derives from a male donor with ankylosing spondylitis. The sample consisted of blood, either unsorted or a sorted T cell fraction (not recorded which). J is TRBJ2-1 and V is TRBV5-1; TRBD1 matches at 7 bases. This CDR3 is CASSLIPGQKNNEQFF. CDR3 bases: TGCGCCAGCAGTTTGATACCGGGACAGAAGAACAATGAGCAGTTCTTC.